This T cell receptor beta chain was profiled in a study of cytomegalovirus exposure and HLA in healthy donors. Notes on the study in general: The study put 150 to 200 TCR beta chains on its list as cytomegalovirus-associated.

Turning to this clone: The antigen is not known.

Some clones are missing from TCRdb's copy, which holds only in-frame ones; the method was immunoSEQ multiplex PCR. The repertoire consists of some 240,000 clones, with 75% to 90% occurring once and the leading ten covering 5.5% to 6.5%. This sequence was found in a woman in her late teens or twenties in good health and CMV-seronegative. Sequences were obtained from PBMCs.

This chain's CDR3 is CASSLADRANYGYTF. CDR3 coding DNA: TGTGCCAGCAGCTTAGCGGACAGGGCTAACTATGGCTACACCTTC. This chain uses TRBV7-9 with TRBJ1-2; 8 bases agree with TRBD1. Unmatched junction bases numbered 0, after V lost 0 bases and J lost 0 bases. The germline CDR1 and CDR2 sequences are SEHNR and FQNEAQ (reference sequence). The CDR3 length is 15 residues. Variable domain in full (rest from reference TRBV7-9 and TRBJ1-2): DTGVSQNPRHKITKRGQNVTFRCDPISEHNRLYWYRQTLGQGPEFLTYFQNEAQLEKSRLLSDRFSAERPKGSFSTLEIQRTEQGDSAMYLCASSLADRANYGYTFGSGTRLTVV.